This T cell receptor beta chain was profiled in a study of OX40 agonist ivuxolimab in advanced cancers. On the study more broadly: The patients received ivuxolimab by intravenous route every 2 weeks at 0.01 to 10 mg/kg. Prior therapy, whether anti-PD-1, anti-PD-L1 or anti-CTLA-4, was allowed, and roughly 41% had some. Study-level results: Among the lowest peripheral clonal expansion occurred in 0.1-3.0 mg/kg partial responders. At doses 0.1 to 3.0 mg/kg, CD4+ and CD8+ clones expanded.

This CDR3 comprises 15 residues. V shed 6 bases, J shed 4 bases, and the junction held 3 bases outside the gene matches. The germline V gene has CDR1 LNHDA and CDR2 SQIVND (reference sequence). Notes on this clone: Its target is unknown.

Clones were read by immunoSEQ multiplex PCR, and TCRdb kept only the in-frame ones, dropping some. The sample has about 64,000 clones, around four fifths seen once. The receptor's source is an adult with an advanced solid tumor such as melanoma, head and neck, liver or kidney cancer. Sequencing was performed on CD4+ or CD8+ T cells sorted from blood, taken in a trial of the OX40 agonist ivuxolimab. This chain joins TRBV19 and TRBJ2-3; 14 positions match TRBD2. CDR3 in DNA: TGTGCCAGTAGCTTGACTAGCGGGGGGGCAGATACGCAGTATTTT. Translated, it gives CASSLTSGGADTQYF.